This TCR beta chain was recorded in a study of neurological immune-mediated disorders. This clonotype came up many times. Its antigen is not known. In each sequencing run, over 160 million TCR-beta sequences were generated from 15-18 subjects. TCRdb redid the calling of the 5' RACE reads with MiXCR, one entry per CDR3 protein. The data show some 66,000 distinct CDR3 sequences, roughly 4% seen once. Study results and limitations: HTLV-1-associated myelopathy ranked highest for TCR clonal expansion and multiple sclerosis lowest, beneath healthy controls.

Deletions cut 3 bases from V and 4 bases from J, with 15 bases between. This CDR3 is built from 15 residues. Germline V gene lookup returns CDR1 LGHDT and CDR2 YNNKEL (reference sequence). The genes are TRBV3-1 and TRBJ1-2, with a weak D call TRBD1 (5 bases). The material sequenced was PBMCs. This receptor was taken from a man in his forties or fifties with multiple sclerosis. The CDR3 DNA reads TGTGCCAGCAGCCACGGGACTCCCTTAATCTATGGCTACACCTTC. This encodes CASSHGTPLIYGYTF. Drawing the rest from reference TRBV3-1 and TRBJ1-2, the complete variable domain is DTAVSQTPKYLVTQMGNDKSIKCEQNLGHDTMYWYKQDSKKFLKIMFSYNNKELIINETVPNRFSPKSPDKAHLNLHINSLELGDSAVYFCASSHGTPLIYGYTFGSGTRLTVV.